This T cell receptor beta chain was documented in a study of response to subunit inactivated influenza vaccine. MiXCR, run by TCRdb on the RT-PCR reads, gives a single entry per CDR3 protein. The data hold around 790,000 distinct CDR3 sequences, with around 20% observed a single time. Germline values: CDR1 SGHTA, CDR2 FQGNSA. The CDR3 loop spans 15 amino acids. The J segment lost 2 bases and the V segment lost 4 bases, leaving 4 bases of the junction unmatched. This sequence originates from a middle-aged man who received an inactivated influenza vaccine. The source material was PBMCs from blood, sampled more than 4 days after vaccination. V gene TRBV7-2 combines with J gene TRBJ2-3, with 9 bases aligning to TRBD2. The CDR3 reads CASSWSGGSTDTQYF. Written as DNA, the CDR3 is TGTGCCAGCAGCTGGAGCGGGGGGTCCACAGATACGCAGTATTTT.